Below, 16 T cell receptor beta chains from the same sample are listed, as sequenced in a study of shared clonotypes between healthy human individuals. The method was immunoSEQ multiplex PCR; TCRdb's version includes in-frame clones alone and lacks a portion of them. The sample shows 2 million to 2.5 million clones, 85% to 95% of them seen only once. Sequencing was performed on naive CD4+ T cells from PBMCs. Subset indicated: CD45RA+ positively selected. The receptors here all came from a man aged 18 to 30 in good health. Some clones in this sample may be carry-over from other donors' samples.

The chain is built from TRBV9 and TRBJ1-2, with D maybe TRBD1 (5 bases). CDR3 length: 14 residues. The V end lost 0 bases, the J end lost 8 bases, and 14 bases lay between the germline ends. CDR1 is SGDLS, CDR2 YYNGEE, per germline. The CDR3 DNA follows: TGTGCCAGCAGCGTAGTAACAGGCTCTCGGGGCTACACCTTC. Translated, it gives CASSVVTGSRGYTF.

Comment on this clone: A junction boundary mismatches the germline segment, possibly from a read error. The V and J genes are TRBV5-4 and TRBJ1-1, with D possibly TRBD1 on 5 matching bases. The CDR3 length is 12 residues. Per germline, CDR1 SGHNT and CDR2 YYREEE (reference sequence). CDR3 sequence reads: CASSPGDTTEVF. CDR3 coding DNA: TGTGCCAGCAGCCCTGGGGATACGACAGAGGTTTTT.

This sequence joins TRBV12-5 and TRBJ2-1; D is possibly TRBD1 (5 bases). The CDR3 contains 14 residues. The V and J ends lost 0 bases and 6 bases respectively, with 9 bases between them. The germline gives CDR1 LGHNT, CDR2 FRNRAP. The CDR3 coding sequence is TGTGCTAGTGGTTTGGTTGACAGCAGCAATGAGCAGTTCTTC. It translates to CASGLVDSSNEQFF.

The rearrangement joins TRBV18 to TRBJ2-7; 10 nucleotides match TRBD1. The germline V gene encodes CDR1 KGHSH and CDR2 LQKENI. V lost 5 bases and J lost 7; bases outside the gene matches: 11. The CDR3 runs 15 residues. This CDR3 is CASSGRGQGGREQYF. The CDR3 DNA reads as TGTGCCAGCTCAGGGCGAGGACAGGGGGGTCGGGAGCAGTACTTC. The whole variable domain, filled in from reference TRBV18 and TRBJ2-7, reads NAGVMQNPRHLVRRRGQEARLRCSPMKGHSHVYWYRQLPEEGLKFMVYLQKENIIDESGMPKERFSAEFPKEGPSILRIQQVVRGDSAAYFCASSGRGQGGREQYFGPGTRLTVT.

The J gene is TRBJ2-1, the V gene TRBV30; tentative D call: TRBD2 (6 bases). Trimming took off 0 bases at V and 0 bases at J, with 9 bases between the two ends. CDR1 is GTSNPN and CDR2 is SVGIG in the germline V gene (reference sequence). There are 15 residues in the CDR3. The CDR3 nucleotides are TGTGCCTGGAGTGTTGCGGGGATCTCCTACAATGAGCAGTTCTTC. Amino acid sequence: CAWSVAGISYNEQFF.

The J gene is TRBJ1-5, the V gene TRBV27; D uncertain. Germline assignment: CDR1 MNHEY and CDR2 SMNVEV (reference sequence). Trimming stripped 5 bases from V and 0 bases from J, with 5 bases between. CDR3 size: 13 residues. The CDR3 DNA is TGTGCCAGCAGTCCAAATAGCAATCAGCCCCAGCATTTT. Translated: CASSPNSNQPQHF.

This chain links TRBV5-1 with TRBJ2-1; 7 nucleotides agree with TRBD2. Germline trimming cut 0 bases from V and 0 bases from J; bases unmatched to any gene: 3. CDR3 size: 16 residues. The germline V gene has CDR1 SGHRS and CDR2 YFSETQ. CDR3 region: CASSLALAASYNEQFF. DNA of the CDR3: TGCGCCAGCAGCTTGGCTCTAGCGGCCTCCTACAATGAGCAGTTCTTC.

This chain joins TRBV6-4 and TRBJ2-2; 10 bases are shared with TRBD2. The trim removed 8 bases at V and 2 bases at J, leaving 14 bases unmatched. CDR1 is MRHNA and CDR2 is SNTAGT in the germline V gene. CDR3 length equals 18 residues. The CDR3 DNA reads TGTGCCAGCTCTCAAGGCCCAGCGGGAGGGGTAAACACCGGGGAGCTGTTTTTT. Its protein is CASSQGPAGGVNTGELFF.

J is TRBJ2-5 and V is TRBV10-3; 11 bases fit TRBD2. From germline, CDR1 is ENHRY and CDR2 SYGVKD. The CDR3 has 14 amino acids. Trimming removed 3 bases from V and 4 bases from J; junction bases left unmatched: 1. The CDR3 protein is CAISDSGRAETQYF. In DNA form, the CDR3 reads TGTGCCATCAGTGATAGCGGGAGGGCAGAGACCCAGTACTTC.

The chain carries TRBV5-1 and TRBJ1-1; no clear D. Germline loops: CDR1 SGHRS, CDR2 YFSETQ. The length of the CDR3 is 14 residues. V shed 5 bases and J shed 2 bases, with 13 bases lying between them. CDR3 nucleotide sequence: TGCGCCAGCAGTTTGCCAGGCGACAACACTGAAGCTTTCTTT. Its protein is CASSLPGDNTEAFF. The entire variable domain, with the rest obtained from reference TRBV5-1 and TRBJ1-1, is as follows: KAGVTQTPRYLIKTRGQQVTLSCSPISGHRSVSWYQQTPGQGLQFLFEYFSETQRNKGNFPGRFSGRQFSNSRSEMNVSTLELGDSALYLCASSLPGDNTEAFFGQGTRLTVV.

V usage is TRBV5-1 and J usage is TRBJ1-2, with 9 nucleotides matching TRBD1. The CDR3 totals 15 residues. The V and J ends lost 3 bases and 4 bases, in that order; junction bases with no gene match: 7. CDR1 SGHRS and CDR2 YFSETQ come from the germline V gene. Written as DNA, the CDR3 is TGCGCCAGCAGCTCGGAGGGGGGACAGGGCTATGGCTACACCTTC. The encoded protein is CASSSEGGQGYGYTF.

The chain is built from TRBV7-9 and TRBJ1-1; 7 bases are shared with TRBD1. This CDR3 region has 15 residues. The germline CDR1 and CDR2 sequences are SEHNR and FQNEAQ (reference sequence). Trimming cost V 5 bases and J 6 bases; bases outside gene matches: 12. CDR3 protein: CASSQQGTLLPEAFF. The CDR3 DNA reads TGTGCCAGCAGCCAACAGGGGACCCTTCTCCCTGAAGCTTTCTTT.

CDR3 nucleotides: TGTGCCAGCAGCCGGAAGGGGATTGACGAAAAACTGTTTTTT. Translated: CASSRKGIDEKLFF. This sequence joins TRBV7-9 and TRBJ1-4, with a tentative D call TRBD1 (5 bases). V was pared by 5 bases and J by 8 bases, with 15 bases between. This CDR3 has 14 amino acids. Germline CDR1 and CDR2: SEHNR and FQNEAQ (reference sequence).

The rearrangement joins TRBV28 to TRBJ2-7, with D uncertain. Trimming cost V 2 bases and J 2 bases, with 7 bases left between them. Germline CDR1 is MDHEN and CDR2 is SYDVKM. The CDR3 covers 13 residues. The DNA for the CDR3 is TGTGCCAGCAGTTTACCCATAACCTACGAGCAGTACTTC. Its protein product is CASSLPITYEQYF.

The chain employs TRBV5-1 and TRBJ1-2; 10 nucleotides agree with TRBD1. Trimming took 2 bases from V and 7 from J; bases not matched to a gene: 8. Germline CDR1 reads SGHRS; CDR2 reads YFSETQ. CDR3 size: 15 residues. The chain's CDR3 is CASSFKDRGHGGYTF. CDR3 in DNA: TGCGCCAGCAGCTTTAAAGACAGGGGGCATGGTGGCTACACCTTC.

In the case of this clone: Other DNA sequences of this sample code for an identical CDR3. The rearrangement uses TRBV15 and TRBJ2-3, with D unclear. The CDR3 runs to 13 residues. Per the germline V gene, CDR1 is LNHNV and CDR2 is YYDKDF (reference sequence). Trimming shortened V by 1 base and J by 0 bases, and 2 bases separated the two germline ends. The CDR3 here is CATSRVSTDTQYF. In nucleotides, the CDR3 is TGTGCCACCAGCAGAGTGAGCACAGATACGCAGTATTTT.